One sample yielded the 24 T cell receptor beta chains listed below, sequenced in a study of shared clonotypes between healthy human individuals. The assay was immunoSEQ multiplex PCR, and TCRdb's table has in-frame clones only and misses some. The profile covers about 1 million clones, with about 70% appearing a single time and around 1.5% taken by the ten largest. Sequencing was done on a sample of memory CD4+ T cells sorted from blood. The subset is: CD45RA-negative fraction. These receptors all stem from a man aged 18 to 30 in good health.

V gene TRBV20-1 combines with J gene TRBJ1-1; no firm D call. Looked up from germline, CDR1 is DFQATT and CDR2 is SNEGSKA (reference sequence). CDR3 length equals 11 residues. The germline V and J ends were trimmed by 3 bases and 4 bases, with 6 bases remaining between them. The CDR3 loop reads CSASLSTEAFF. In DNA form, the CDR3 reads TGCAGTGCTAGTCTCTCCACTGAAGCTTTCTTT.

The V gene is TRBV18, the J gene TRBJ1-5, with no clear D. V was shortened by 6 bases and J by 0 bases, with 6 bases between the two germline ends. In germline, CDR1 is KGHSH, CDR2 LQKENI. The CDR3 contains 13 residues. The CDR3 reads CASSQASNQPQHF. CDR3 DNA: TGTGCCAGCTCGCAAGCTAGCAATCAGCCCCAGCATTTT.

This clone was seen a handful of times. The gene calls are TRBV9 and TRBJ1-1; D is possibly TRBD1 (6 bases). The CDR3 spans 14 residues. From germline, CDR1 is SGDLS and CDR2 YYNGEE. V lost 0 bases and J 6 bases, leaving 12 bases between the germline ends. CDR3 bases: TGTGCCAGCAGCGTAGATTCAGGGGTACCTGAAGCTTTCTTT. The encoded protein is CASSVDSGVPEAFF.

This clone turned up a few times. J is TRBJ2-2 and V is TRBV12-5; D is ambiguous. Germline V gene lookup returns CDR1 LGHNT and CDR2 FRNRAP. V lost 5 bases, J lost 5 bases, and 9 bases lay in between. CDR3 length equals 13 residues. CDR3 region: CASGPAYTGELFF. Written as DNA, the CDR3 is TGTGCTAGTGGTCCGGCATATACCGGGGAGCTGTTTTTT. The full variable domain, rest sourced from reference TRBV12-5 and TRBJ2-2, is DARVTQTPRHKVTEMGQEVTMRCQPILGHNTVFWYRQTMMQGLELLAYFRNRAPLDDSGMPKDRFSAEMPDATLATLKIQPSEPRDSAVYFCASGPAYTGELFFGEGSRLTVL.

With regard to this clone: The same CDR3 is also encoded by other DNA sequences in this sample. The chain employs TRBV10-3 and TRBJ2-7; 8 bases are a match to TRBD1. Losses at the gene ends were 4 bases for V and 0 bases for J; bases not matched to a gene: 2. This CDR3 is 14 amino acids long. CDR1 and CDR2 (germline): ENHRY, SYGVKD. Written as DNA, the CDR3 is TGTGCCATCAGTGCCGGGACAGGCTCCTACGAGCAGTACTTC. It yields the protein CAISAGTGSYEQYF.

The chain joins TRBV9 to TRBJ2-5; D possibly matches TRBD1 or TRBD2 (6 bases each). V was pared by 4 bases and J by 3 bases, with 13 bases between. This CDR3 comprises 14 residues. The germline V gene encodes CDR1 SGDLS and CDR2 YYNGEE. CDR3 nucleotides: TGTGCCAGCAGCACAACTAGGGGGGAAGAGACCCAGTACTTC. It yields the protein CASSTTRGEETQYF. The whole variable domain, remainder taken from reference TRBV9 and TRBJ2-5, is DSGVTQTPKHLITATGQRVTLRCSPRSGDLSVYWYQQSLDQGLQFLIQYYNGEERAKGNILERFSAQQFPDLHSELNLSSLELGDSALYFCASSTTRGEETQYFGPGTRLLVL.

The V gene is TRBV7-2, the J gene TRBJ1-2; TRBD1 aligns across 7 bases. J lost 4 bases, V lost 5 bases, and 13 bases had no gene match. The CDR3 has 16 residues. Per the germline V gene, CDR1 is SGHTA and CDR2 is FQGNSA. CDR3 in amino acids: CASSPLTGVGSYGYTF. Here the CDR3 DNA reads TGTGCCAGCAGCCCACTAACAGGGGTCGGAAGCTATGGCTACACCTTC.

The chain couples TRBV7-2 to TRBJ2-7; a weak D match, TRBD1 (6 bases). V was shortened by 5 bases and J by 3 bases, with 14 bases between the two germline ends. The CDR3 sequence is 14 residues long. Germline-derived CDR1 and CDR2 are SGHTA and FQGNSA. The CDR3 nucleotides are TGTGCCAGCAGCGGGGGCGGGCTACTCTACGAGCAGTACTTC. This translates into CASSGGGLLYEQYF.

This sequence joins TRBV19 and TRBJ1-3; D is uncertain. The germline V and J ends were trimmed by 0 bases and 9 bases, with 9 bases remaining between them. The length of the CDR3 is 13 residues. CDR1 LNHDA and CDR2 SQIVND come from the germline V gene (reference sequence). DNA for the CDR3: TGTGCCAGTAGTATAGAAGGGTTCGGCACCATATATTTT. This sequence encodes CASSIEGFGTIYF.

This clone was seen only once. The chain carries TRBV4-1 and TRBJ1-5; 8 bases fit TRBD1. The germline gives CDR1 MGHRA, CDR2 YSYEKL. V lost 3 bases to trimming and J lost 3 bases; unmatched junction nucleotides: 22. This CDR3 contains 21 residues. The CDR3 DNA reads as TGCGCCAGCAGCCACCTACTAGCTAGGGACAGGCGTATCCCCTACAATCAGCCCCAGCATTTT. As protein: CASSHLLARDRRIPYNQPQHF.

A few counts support this clone. This chain connects TRBV5-6 to TRBJ2-3; D might be TRBD2 (6 bases). V was clipped by 3 bases and J by 10 bases, with 12 bases between them. Germline CDR1 and CDR2: SGHDT and YYEEEE. This CDR3 comprises 12 residues. The CDR3 DNA reads TGTGCCAGCAGCTCGGGACTTCCGGCGCAGTATTTT. Translating it yields CASSSGLPAQYF.

CDR3 in DNA: TGTGCCAGCAGCCAAGAATTTGGGTTCGAAGCTTTCTTT. This codes for CASSQEFGFEAFF. The gene calls are TRBV14 and TRBJ1-1; D not resolved. The CDR3 covers 13 residues. V was trimmed by 0 bases and J by 8 bases, leaving 10 bases between them. Per the germline V gene, CDR1 is SGHDN and CDR2 is FVKESK.

The chain's CDR3 is CASSPLAGVYNEQFF. The CDR3 nucleotides read TGTGCCAGCAGCCCGCTAGCGGGGGTATACAATGAGCAGTTCTTC. The V gene is TRBV5-4, the J gene TRBJ2-1, with 10 bases that match TRBD2. In germline, CDR1 is SGHNT, CDR2 YYREEE (reference sequence). The CDR3 totals 15 residues. V trimming: 4 bases; J trimming: 4 bases; junction bases outside the gene matches: 5.

This sequence joins TRBV5-4 and TRBJ2-2; 8 bases agree with TRBD1. This CDR3 is 16 amino acids long. V dropped 3 bases and J dropped 3; count of bases not matched to a gene: 7. CDR1 and CDR2 (germline): SGHNT, YYREEE (reference sequence). CDR3 sequence reads: CASSSRTGKYTGELFF. DNA for the CDR3: TGTGCCAGCAGCTCACGGACAGGGAAGTACACCGGGGAGCTGTTTTTT.

The rearrangement uses TRBV7-2 and TRBJ2-3; 8 nucleotides line up with TRBD1. This CDR3 spans 17 amino acids. V gave up 2 bases and J gave up 0 bases; unmatched junction bases: 7. The germline gives CDR1 SGHTA, CDR2 FQGNSA. DNA for the CDR3: TGTGCCAGCAGCTTACGTAGTGGGACAGGTAGCACAGATACGCAGTATTTT. Translated, it gives CASSLRSGTGSTDTQYF.

The gene calls are TRBV7-2 and TRBJ2-7; 9 bases agree with TRBD1. Germline V lookup: CDR1 SGHTA, CDR2 FQGNSA. This CDR3 is 18 amino acids long. The V gene end was trimmed by 5 bases and the J gene end by 2 bases; junction bases not matched to a gene: 16. As DNA, the CDR3 is TGTGCCAGCAGCACCCGCACCGGACAGGGGAAAAGCGCCTACGAGCAGTACTTC. The encoded protein is CASSTRTGQGKSAYEQYF.

The rearrangement joins TRBV4-3 to TRBJ2-3, with 10 bases that match TRBD2. The V and J ends lost 1 base and 3 bases, in that order; junction bases with no gene match: 4. The CDR3 totals 16 residues. Per the germline V gene, CDR1 is LGHNA and CDR2 is YSLEER. The CDR3, as DNA: TGCGCCAGCAGCCAAGCTAGCGGGAGAGGGACAGATACGCAGTATTTT. Protein: CASSQASGRGTDTQYF.

The chain recombines TRBV5-4 with TRBJ2-2, with 12 bases fitting TRBD2. Germline V lookup: CDR1 SGHNT, CDR2 YYREEE (reference sequence). The trim removed 0 bases at V and 4 bases at J, leaving 4 bases unmatched. The CDR3 length is 17 residues. Here the CDR3 DNA reads TGTGCCAGCAGCTTGGGGGGACTAGCGGGTCGCACCGGGGAGCTGTTTTTT. It codes for CASSLGGLAGRTGELFF.

This chain links TRBV5-4 with TRBJ2-5, with a possible D match to TRBD2 (7 bases). The CDR3 covers 16 residues. Trimming left V 4 bases short and J 2 bases short, with 18 bases between. The germline CDR1 and CDR2 sequences are SGHNT and YYREEE (reference sequence). The CDR3 here is CASSPFRGGEQETQYF. The CDR3, as DNA: TGTGCCAGCAGCCCGTTTAGGGGGGGCGAGCAAGAGACCCAGTACTTC.

The CDR3 spells CAWSGPQGGNSPLHF. The CDR3 DNA reads TGTGCCTGGAGCGGACCTCAGGGAGGTAATTCACCCCTCCACTTT. The chain links TRBV30 to TRBJ1-6; a weak D match, TRBD1 (5 bases). The germline V and J ends were trimmed by 3 bases and 6 bases, with 15 bases remaining between them. Germline CDR1 and CDR2: GTSNPN and SVGIG (reference sequence). The CDR3 spans 15 residues.

This clone was seen a handful of times. This chain joins TRBV6-1 and TRBJ1-1, with D hard to call. Trimming removed 7 bases from V and 0 bases from J, with 9 bases in between. CDR1 is MNHNS and CDR2 is SASEGT in the germline V gene. The CDR3 covers 13 residues. The CDR3 nucleotides read TGTGCCAGCAAAGACCCAATGAACACTGAAGCTTTCTTT. Its protein is CASKDPMNTEAFF.

The chain recombines TRBV7-8 with TRBJ2-7, with 9 bases lining up with TRBD1. The CDR3 is 15 amino acids. J was trimmed by 3 bases and V by 5 bases; bases with no gene match: 8. CDR1 is SGHVS, CDR2 FQNEAQ, per germline. DNA of the CDR3: TGTGCCAGCAGCCAGGCGGGACAGGGTTTCTACGAGCAGTACTTC. Its protein product is CASSQAGQGFYEQYF.

The chain combines TRBV7-2 with TRBJ2-2; D is undetermined. The CDR3 is 14 residues long. CDR1 SGHTA and CDR2 FQGNSA come from the germline V gene. The V gene lost 4 bases and the J gene lost 6 bases, with 12 bases spanning the gap. CDR3 DNA sequence: TGTGCCAGCAGCTCACCCCCGGTTGCCGGGGAGCTGTTTTTT. Translating it yields CASSSPPVAGELFF.

The rearrangement uses TRBV5-1 and TRBJ2-7, with D perhaps being TRBD1 or TRBD2 (5 bases each). The length of the CDR3 is 16 residues. The ends were cut back, 0 bases at V and 3 bases at J, with 16 bases in the middle. Germline V gene lookup returns CDR1 SGHRS and CDR2 YFSETQ. CDR3 bases: TGCGCCAGCAGCTTGGTGTCCAGCCCTGGGGGCTACGAGCAGTACTTC. Translation gives CASSLVSSPGGYEQYF.